The entry that follows covers one T cell receptor beta chain sequence. Its antigen remains unidentified. The sample originates from a study of beta chain features in type 1 diabetes. The wider study: Patients did not differ from healthy donors in age, gender or cell yield. Study-level points and caveats: When cDNA is sequenced, cells with high TCR expression could be over-represented.

What was sequenced were expressed TCRB transcripts, since all of the isolated RNA had been reverse transcribed. Libraries were prepared by immunoSEQ multiplex PCR; TCRdb keeps only in-frame clonotypes and omits some of them. Altogether 350,000 to 450,000 clones are present, around 16% being singletons, with the ten largest covering more than 0.015%. This CDR3 is built from 13 residues. CDR1 is GTSNPN, CDR2 SVGIG, per germline (reference sequence). With 0 bases clipped from V and 10 bases from J, the junction kept 5 bases outside the gene matches. The sample was naive CD4+ T cells from blood. This sequence originates from a woman in her late teens or twenties in good health. The V and J genes are TRBV30 and TRBJ1-1, with 10 bases matching TRBD1. CDR3: CAWSVGDRGLAFF. CDR3 DNA sequence: TGTGCCTGGAGTGTAGGGGACAGGGGCTTAGCTTTCTTT.